A single sample gave rise to the 17 T cell receptor beta chains below, sequenced in a study of molecular identifiers for immune sequencing clone quantification. TCRdb re-called the PCR reads with MiXCR, one entry per CDR3 protein. The top ten hold 0.75% to 0.95% of the sample, which has 600,000 to 650,000 distinct CDR3 sequences, 20% seen once. Sequenced sample: naive CD8+ T cells from blood, with Jurkat cell RNA spiked in. As to subset: FACS-sorted CD8+CD4-CCR7+CD45RA+ naive T cells. The origin of the receptors is a human donor in good health. Some libraries in this study had Jurkat cell RNA spiked in.

This clonotype was detected only a few times. This rearrangement joins TRBV5-3 to TRBJ2-7; 9 nucleotides line up with TRBD2. TRBV5-3 falls under the ORF class, with uncertain function. V was pared by 8 bases and J by 2 bases, with 11 bases of the junction left unmatched. The CDR3 has 15 residues. CDR3 region: CASSEGLARTYEQYF. In nucleotides, the CDR3 is TGTGCCAGCAGCGAAGGACTAGCGAGGACCTACGAGCAGTACTTC.

This clonotype was counted only a few times. The chain has TRBV19 and TRBJ2-7; TRBD2 matches 8 bases. This CDR3 spans 14 amino acids. CDR1 LNHDA and CDR2 SQIVND come from the germline V gene (reference sequence). V gave up 5 bases and J gave up 3 bases; unmatched junction bases: 6. Here the CDR3 DNA reads TGTGCCAGTAGTCCCGCAGCGGGAGTCTACGAGCAGTACTTC. Translating it yields CASSPAAGVYEQYF.

This chain joins TRBV18 and TRBJ2-7; TRBD1 is a possible D gene (6 bases). V gave up 6 bases and J gave up 1 base, with 13 bases separating them. CDR1 KGHSH and CDR2 LQKENI come from the germline V gene. The CDR3 loop spans 14 amino acids. The CDR3 nucleotides read TGTGCCAGCTCCAGACAGGAGCTTTCCTACGAGCAGTACTTC. As protein: CASSRQELSYEQYF.

This clonotype has ten or more counts. V is TRBV6-5 and J is TRBJ1-1; D possibly corresponds to TRBD1 (5 bases). There are 17 residues in the CDR3. Between the trimmed V and J ends, which lost 0 bases and 1 base, there was a span of 15 bases. CDR1 and CDR2 (germline): MNHEY, SVGAGI. Here the CDR3 DNA reads TGTGCCAGCAGTTACTCGCTCCAGGCCCAGGGGAACACTGAAGCTTTCTTT. Translating gives CASSYSLQAQGNTEAFF.

The genes are TRBV15 and TRBJ1-5; D remains ambiguous. This CDR3 is built from 13 residues. Deletions cut 5 bases from V and 4 bases from J, with 9 bases between. Looked up from germline, CDR1 is LNHNV and CDR2 is YYDKDF (reference sequence). For the CDR3, the DNA is TGTGCCACCAGCCAAGGACGGAATCAGCCCCAGCATTTT. The encoded protein is CATSQGRNQPQHF. Based on the CDR3 plus reference TRBV15 and TRBJ1-5, the full variable domain is DAMVIQNPRYQVTQFGKPVTLSCSQTLNHNVMYWYQQKSSQAPKLLFHYYDKDFNNEADTPDNFQSRRPNTSFCFLDIRSPGLGDTAMYLCATSQGRNQPQHFGDGTRLSIL.

This clonotype was counted at least ten times. The J gene is TRBJ2-3, the V gene TRBV9; D uncertain. The ends were cut back, 0 bases at V and 2 bases at J, with 7 bases in the middle. This CDR3 spans 14 amino acids. CDR1 SGDLS and CDR2 YYNGEE come from the germline V gene. The CDR3 DNA follows: TGTGCCAGCAGCGTAGGCGCCCCCACAGATACGCAGTATTTT. Its protein is CASSVGAPTDTQYF.

As concerns this clonotype: A read error is possible here, since a much larger clone lies one base away. The chain couples TRBV30 to TRBJ2-3, with D possibly being TRBD2 (6 bases). Germline V gene lookup returns CDR1 GTSNPN and CDR2 SVGIG (reference sequence). Deletions cut 3 bases from V and 1 base from J, with 14 bases between. This CDR3 comprises 15 residues. DNA for the CDR3: TGTGCCTGGAGCCTCACTGGCGGGGGCACAGATACGCAGTATTTT. Translated, it gives CAWSLTGGGTDTQYF. Looking up the rest from reference TRBV30 and TRBJ2-3 gives the full variable domain: SQTIHQWPATLVQPVGSPLSLECTVEGTSNPNLYWYRQAAGRGLQLLFYSVGIGQISSEVPQNLSASRPQDRQFILSSKKLLLSDSGFYLCAWSLTGGGTDTQYFGPGTRLTVL.

This clonotype was observed a few times. The chain joins TRBV15 to TRBJ2-1; D gene unclear. Germline lookup yields CDR1 LNHNV and CDR2 YYDKDF (reference sequence). V lost 1 base and J 8 bases, leaving 9 bases between the germline ends. This CDR3 region has 13 residues. CDR3 region: CATSRVVYDEQFF. The CDR3 nucleotides are TGTGCCACCAGCAGAGTGGTGTATGATGAGCAGTTCTTC.

This clonotype has a single count. One base away lies a much larger clone, so this may be a sequencing read error. This rearrangement joins TRBV6-6 to TRBJ2-2, with a tentative D call TRBD1 (5 bases). The CDR3 runs 15 residues. Germline V gene data show CDR1 as MNHNY and CDR2 as SVGAGI (reference sequence). V was clipped by 1 base and J by 3 bases, with 9 bases between them. CDR3 protein: CASSYFQGDTGELFF. CDR3 DNA sequence: TGTGCCAGCAGTTACTTCCAAGGGGACACCGGGGAGCTGTTTTTT.

In its sample, this clonotype was seen once. A read error may be the cause here, since a much bigger clone is one base away. V gene TRBV6-5 combines with J gene TRBJ1-4; D is ambiguous. The CDR3 spans 16 residues. Germline CDR1 MNHEY, CDR2 SVGAGI. Trimming cost V 1 base and J 8 bases, with 17 bases left between them. CDR3 amino acids: CASSYLSPGDGEKLFF. CDR3 sequence (DNA): TGTGCCAGCAGTTACTTGTCGCCAGGTGATGGGGAAAAACTGTTTTTT.

The chain combines TRBV29-1 with TRBJ2-1, with TRBD2 matching over 15 bases. V gave up 3 bases and J gave up 3 bases; unmatched junction bases: 9. CDR1 and CDR2 from the germline V gene are SQVTM and ANQGSEA. The CDR3 length is 18 residues. Here the CDR3 reads CSVDLQGGLAGGYNEQFF. The CDR3 DNA follows: TGCAGCGTTGATCTACAGGGGGGACTAGCGGGGGGCTACAATGAGCAGTTCTTC.

This clonotype was counted between two and nine times. V gene TRBV21-1 combines with J gene TRBJ2-7; the table calls TRBD2, which could not be checked here. TRBV21-1 is annotated as a pseudogene. The CDR3 spans 16 residues. CDR3: CASSKDGPLSSYEQYF. The CDR3 nucleotides read TGTGCCAGCAGCAAAGACGGGCCCCTAAGCTCCTACGAGCAGTACTTC.

The chain employs TRBV20-1 and TRBJ2-1; no reliable D call. Trimming took off 0 bases at V and 9 bases at J, with 15 bases between the two ends. The CDR3 loop spans 14 amino acids. CDR1 is DFQATT, CDR2 SNEGSKA, per germline (reference sequence). Written as DNA, the CDR3 is TGCAGTGCTAGAGATCGGCTAGTCGATAGTGAGCAGTTCTTC. This translates into CSARDRLVDSEQFF.

Comments on this clonotype: Given a much more abundant clone one base away, this may be a read error. The gene calls are TRBV6-2 or TRBV6-3 and TRBJ1-5; maybe TRBD1 (6 bases). The CDR3 contains 14 residues. Per germline, CDR1 MNHEY and CDR2 SVGEGT. V lost 10 bases and J 5 bases, leaving 18 bases between the germline ends. The CDR3 sequence: CATRGAELDQPQHF. The CDR3 nucleotides are TGTGCCACCCGGGGGGCCGAGTTGGATCAGCCCCAGCATTTT.

At least ten counts were recorded for this clonotype. The rearrangement joins TRBV4-3 to TRBJ1-3; possibly TRBD1 for D (5 bases). The V end lost 0 bases, the J end lost 0 bases, and 12 bases lay between the germline ends. This CDR3 is built from 17 residues. Germline V gene lookup returns CDR1 LGHNA and CDR2 YSLEER. The CDR3 sequence: CASSQDGADFSGNTIYF. CDR3 sequence (DNA): TGCGCCAGCAGCCAAGATGGGGCGGACTTCTCTGGAAACACCATATATTTT.

The table lists this clonotype with many counts. The rearrangement links TRBV9 to TRBJ2-2, with D perhaps matching TRBD2 (6 bases). The CDR3 is 16 residues long. Germline assignment: CDR1 SGDLS and CDR2 YYNGEE. V was pared by 4 bases and J by 4 bases, with 17 bases between. This CDR3 is CASSTHASEITGELFF. CDR3 DNA sequence: TGTGCCAGCAGCACCCACGCTAGCGAGATCACCGGGGAGCTGTTTTTT.

The table lists this clonotype with many counts. The V gene is TRBV25-1, the J gene TRBJ1-4; D possibly corresponds to TRBD1 (6 bases). V was clipped by 6 bases and J by 0 bases, with 11 bases between them. From germline, CDR1 is MGHDK and CDR2 SYGVNS. The CDR3 consists of 15 residues. The CDR3 spells CASSSGTPTNEKLFF. CDR3 bases: TGTGCCAGCAGCTCTGGGACACCAACTAATGAAAAACTGTTTTTT.